The clone carrying this TCR beta chain was observed a few times. Researchers ran the PCR with 60 Vbeta and 13 Jbeta primers. TCRdb's table, derived via immunoSEQ multiplex PCR, lists solely in-frame clones and lacks some. The sample has approximately 94,000 clones, around 80% seen once; the top ten hold 4% to 5.5%. The source of the sample is a study of cytomegalovirus exposure and HLA in healthy donors. V was pared by 4 bases and J by 4 bases, with 19 bases between. Germline CDR1 is SGHVS and CDR2 is FNYEAQ. CDR3 size: 16 residues. This chain connects TRBV7-6 to TRBJ1-2; no firm D call. Sample: PBMCs. The TCR sequence derives from a man aged 30-40 years in good health and CMV-seropositive. CDR3 residues: CASSSSLGVEGYGYTF. The CDR3 DNA follows: TGTGCCAGCAGCTCTTCGCTTGGGGTGGAGGGCTATGGCTACACCTTC. Full variable domain (missing parts from reference TRBV7-6 and TRBJ1-2): GAGVSQSPRYKVTKRGQDVALRCDPISGHVSLYWYRQALGQGPEFLTYFNYEAQQDKSGLPNDRFSAERPEGSISTLTIQRTEQRDSAMYRCASSSSLGVEGYGYTFGSGTRLTVV.